This TCR beta chain was sequenced for a study of resident and recirculating memory T cells in vitiligo. Overall study: Genomic DNA was extracted from whole homogenized samples, with no cell sorting.

V lost 3 bases to trimming and J lost 9 bases; unmatched junction nucleotides: 8. The CDR3 consists of 13 residues. From germline, CDR1 is MGHDK and CDR2 SYGVNS. Libraries were prepared by immunoSEQ multiplex PCR; TCRdb keeps only in-frame clonotypes and omits some of them. This table has about 76,000 clones, under 95% appearing once. Patients' lesions had not changed for the previous 6 months. Sequencing used blood. The sequence was obtained from a male donor with vitiligo. The genes are TRBV25-1 and TRBJ2-7; 7 positions match TRBD1. The CDR3 is CASSDGKGAAQYF. CDR3 bases: TGTGCCAGCAGTGATGGAAAGGGGGCGGCGCAGTACTTC.